A selection of T cell receptor beta chains follows, all from one sample in a study of blood T cell repertoires in COVID-19. The assay was immunoSEQ multiplex PCR, and TCRdb's table has in-frame clones only and misses some. In the table there are approximately 38,000 clones, 80% to 90% of which are singletons. The sequenced sample was peripheral blood. All receptors derive from a man aged 50 to 59 with active or convalescent COVID-19. Both conserved end residues are part of each CDR3.

CASSIVWDRRNEQFF,TRBV19
CASRGGAASYEQYF,TRBV5-4
CASSEPPQGAEGYTF,TRBV19
CASAGGSAASTDTQYF,TRBV5-1
CASSLGSSHEQYF,TRBV7-9
CASSPYRDQPQHF,TRBV6-5
CASGTHGGGYTF,TRBV2
CASRQAGIANTGELFF,TRBV28
CASSLARETQYF,TRBV5-4
CASSKTLAANNEQFF,TRBV7-7
CASSQGTIPRSYEQYF,TRBV4-1
CASSYSTRGGTEAFF,TRBV6-5
CAGRTGETEAFF,TRBV6-5
CASSALSGGEKLFF,TRBV2
CASSWPEQFF,TRBV7-9
CASSPTGTGDTEAFF,TRBV7-2
CASTRTVSSYEQYF,TRBV19
CASSYSVGRNEQFF,TRBV6-5
CASSPGQGGQSSYNEQFF,TRBV4-2
CASSPTFASLQGEDTDTQYF,TRBV5-1
CAWSAGENQPQHF,TRBV30
CASSPPFSYNEQFF,TRBV28
CASSTGTGAYGYTF,TRBV19
CASSLPREGGAEQYF,TRBV19
CASSLETGELFF,TRBV28
CASSLGTSGSTDTQYF,TRBV7-3
CASSPRGLDTEAFF,TRBV5-6
CASSPQAGGLNTEAFF,TRBV18
CASSGTSGRLAYEQYF,TRBV5-8
CASSYSVDQPQHF,TRBV6-5
CASSEGVAGNTIYF,TRBV18
CASAQGTNEKLFF,TRBV18
CASNPGGQGGFYEQYF,TRBV11-2
CASNRMKEALRTDTQYF,TRBV9
CASSETSRATEAFF,TRBV6-1
CASGQGASYGYTF,TRBV5-1
CASSLGQGMNQPQHF,TRBV5-6
CASSPLTSVGETQYF,TRBV5-1
CASSKGRGGFEQYF,TRBV5-8
CSASSVSGEWHEQFF,TRBV20-1
CASSGQKNTEAFF,TRBV6-5
CASSPLTGREVIQYF,TRBV7-8
CASSATRGDRTDTQYF,TRBV6-1
CASSSVWTGYNSPLHF,TRBV7-9
CASSISGTTDTQYF,TRBV25-1
CASSQGWGTEAFF,TRBV28
CASSRTGSPLHF,TRBV6-5
CASSQDDGGQGAFIYNSPLHF,TRBV4-1
CASSLTGFTDTQYF,TRBV4-1
CASSPRQGEGDSPLHF,TRBV5-1
CATAPGTGAGNTIYF,TRBV7-8
CASSSPIRDSNEKLFF,TRBV11-1
CSVGRRNTGELFF,TRBV29-1
CASKEGPSGSDEQFF,TRBV10-2